This entry concerns a single T cell receptor beta chain. Antigen specificity is unknown. Given a much more abundant clone one base away, this may be a read error. The data originate from a study of blood T cells in healthy people across ages. The use of a sample-barcoded 5' primer and a J-beta primer mix characterized a second PCR of roughly 7 to 11 cycles. TCRdb re-derived calls from the 5' RACE reads in MiXCR, one entry per CDR3 protein. Here the sample spans approximately 790,000 distinct CDR3 sequences, around two thirds being singletons. The study's findings and limits: PBMCs left unsorted prevented a conclusive naive versus antigen-experienced comparison.

This receptor was taken from a man aged 25 to 40 in good health. Input material: blood.

CDR3 sequence reads: CASSPGGLYERYF. The CDR3 coding sequence is TGTGCCAGCAGCCCCGGGGGCCTCTACGAGCGGTACTTC. The chain combines TRBV7-2 with TRBJ2-4; D is possibly TRBD1 or TRBD2 (6 bases each). The CDR3 runs 13 residues. CDR1 is SGHTA and CDR2 is FQGNSA in the germline V gene. Trimming removed 5 bases from V and 15 bases from J, with 20 bases in between. Together with reference TRBV7-2 and TRBJ2-4, the CDR3 gives the full variable domain: GAGVSQSPSNKVTEKGKDVELRCDPISGHTALYWYRQSLGQGLEFLIYFQGNSAPDKSGLPSDRFSAERTGGSVSTLTIQRTQQEDSAVYLCASSPGGLYERYFGAGTRLSVL.